The 32 T cell receptor beta chains listed next were all sequenced from one sample in a study of cytomegalovirus exposure and HLA in healthy donors. Both 60 Vbeta primers and 13 Jbeta primers went into the PCR. The repertoire was sequenced with immunoSEQ multiplex PCR; TCRdb's copy has only in-frame clones and lacks some. The sample contains under 200,000 clones, approximately 82% of which appear only once. The sequenced sample consisted of PBMCs. These receptor sequences come from a woman aged 18-35 years in good health and CMV-seropositive.

V is TRBV7-9 and J is TRBJ2-5; the match to TRBD1 covers 7 bases. J gave up 5 bases and V 5 bases, and 2 bases lay outside the gene matches. CDR1 SEHNR and CDR2 FQNEAQ come from the germline V gene (reference sequence). The CDR3 covers 12 residues. The CDR3 is CASSGTAETQYF. CDR3 nucleotide sequence: TGTGCCAGCAGCGGGACAGCCGAGACCCAGTACTTC.

The chain uses TRBV10-3 and TRBJ2-3, with 7 nucleotides matching TRBD2. CDR1 is ENHRY, CDR2 SYGVKD, per germline. V lost 3 bases and J lost 3; bases outside the gene matches: 9. The length of the CDR3 is 16 residues. The CDR3 region is CAISDRGGVETDTQYF. CDR3 sequence (DNA): TGTGCCATCAGTGACCGCGGGGGAGTAGAAACAGATACGCAGTATTTT.

CDR3 nucleotides: TGTGCCAGCAGCTCCCTAGCGGGGGAGATCCAAGAGACCCAGTACTTC. Its protein is CASSSLAGEIQETQYF. The chain combines TRBV7-2 with TRBJ2-5; TRBD2 agrees at 10 bases. Germline V gene lookup returns CDR1 SGHTA and CDR2 FQGNSA. Trimming cost V 4 bases and J 1 base; bases outside gene matches: 6. This CDR3 region has 16 residues.

This clone appeared a single time. The CDR3 here is CASTPRGVFDIQYF. CDR3 coding DNA: TGTGCCAGCACACCCAGGGGGGTCTTTGACATTCAGTACTTC. This chain connects TRBV11-2 to TRBJ2-4, with a tentative D call TRBD1 (7 bases). This CDR3 has 14 amino acids. Trimming removed 7 bases from V and 8 bases from J, with 18 bases in between. Germline V gene data show CDR1 as SGHAT and CDR2 as FQNNGV.

The rearrangement links TRBV2 to TRBJ1-6; D perhaps matches TRBD1 (5 bases). CDR3 size: 13 residues. Germline values: CDR1 SNHLY, CDR2 FYNNEI. Trimming removed 7 bases at V and 6 bases at J, with 10 bases between. CDR3 sequence reads: CASMGQINSPLHF. As DNA, the CDR3 is TGTGCCAGCATGGGGCAAATTAATTCACCCCTCCACTTT.

This clone was seen a handful of times. This rearrangement joins TRBV4-1 to TRBJ2-1, with TRBD2 matching 8 bases. Germline V gives CDR1 MGHRA, CDR2 YSYEKL. The CDR3 length is 19 residues. V was pared by 0 bases and J by 0 bases, with 10 bases of the junction left unmatched. This chain's CDR3 is CASSQDSGSGVSSYNEQFF. The CDR3 coding sequence is TGCGCCAGCAGCCAAGATAGCGGTAGCGGGGTGAGCTCCTACAATGAGCAGTTCTTC.

The CDR3 DNA sequence: TGTGCCAGTAGGAGACAGGGGGATGGCTACACCTTC. Translating it yields CASRRQGDGYTF. V is TRBV19 and J is TRBJ1-2, with 9 bases identical to TRBD1. Unmatched junction bases numbered 2, after V lost 6 bases and J lost 6 bases. The CDR3 length is 12 residues. CDR1 and CDR2 (germline): LNHDA, SQIVND (reference sequence).

The table lists this clone with a count of one. V usage is TRBV28 and J usage is TRBJ2-3, with 8 bases fitting TRBD2. CDR1 MDHEN and CDR2 SYDVKM come from the germline V gene. The CDR3 covers 15 residues. The trim removed 2 bases at V and 3 bases at J, leaving 4 bases unmatched. CDR3 sequence reads: CASSLGTSGTDTQYF. The CDR3 DNA follows: TGTGCCAGCAGTTTAGGGACTAGTGGTACAGATACGCAGTATTTT.

The chain combines TRBV11-2 with TRBJ1-2; tentative D call: TRBD1 (6 bases). The CDR3 has 17 residues. Per germline, CDR1 SGHAT and CDR2 FQNNGV. With 4 bases removed from V and 4 bases from J, the gap between germline ends came to 22 bases. CDR3 bases: TGTGCCAGCAGCTCCGAGACAGGAGGTGTAGTCGCCTATGGCTACACCTTC. Amino acid sequence: CASSSETGGVVAYGYTF. Looking up the rest from reference TRBV11-2 and TRBJ1-2 gives the full variable domain: EAGVAQSPRYKIIEKRQSVAFWCNPISGHATLYWYQQILGQGPKLLIQFQNNGVVDDSQLPKDRFSAERLKGVDSTLKIQPAKLEDSAVYLCASSSETGGVVAYGYTFGSGTRLTVV.

The chain is built from TRBV4-1 and TRBJ1-1; D is possibly TRBD1 (6 bases). This CDR3 has 16 amino acids. The ends were cut back, 1 base at V and 3 bases at J, with 15 bases in the middle. Germline CDR1 and CDR2: MGHRA and YSYEKL. CDR3 in DNA: TGCGCCAGCAGCCAAGTGGTGGGGGGGGGCGACACTGAAGCTTTCTTT. Protein product: CASSQVVGGGDTEAFF.

The gene calls are TRBV5-4 and TRBJ2-5; 11 bases are a match to TRBD1. V gave up 5 bases and J gave up 2 bases; unmatched junction bases: 5. The CDR3 length is 15 residues. CDR1 SGHNT and CDR2 YYREEE come from the germline V gene (reference sequence). The CDR3 loop is CASSSRDRGQETQYF. In DNA, the CDR3 is TGTGCCAGCAGTTCCCGGGACAGGGGGCAAGAGACCCAGTACTTC.

V usage is TRBV6-4 and J usage is TRBJ2-7; D uncertain. Germline V gene sequence: CDR1 MRHNA, CDR2 SNTAGT. This CDR3 contains 13 residues. With 5 bases removed from V and 1 base from J, the gap between germline ends came to 9 bases. CDR3 loop: CASSLCGSYEQYF. The DNA for the CDR3 is TGTGCCAGCAGTTTGTGCGGTTCCTACGAGCAGTACTTC.

This CDR3 reads CASNSPPQSQPQHF. The CDR3 region has the DNA TGTGCCAGCAATTCCCCCCCACAAAGTCAGCCCCAGCATTTT. The chain couples TRBV28 to TRBJ1-5; D remains ambiguous. Trimming took 7 bases from V and 6 from J, leaving 16 bases between them. CDR3 length: 14 amino acids. Looked up from germline, CDR1 is MDHEN and CDR2 is SYDVKM.

The V call is TRBV7-3, the J call TRBJ1-1; the D gene is possibly TRBD1 (6 bases). The CDR3 length is 15 residues. Germline V gene lookup returns CDR1 SGHTA and CDR2 FQGTGA. Trimming removed 0 bases from V and 1 base from J, with 9 bases in between. The CDR3 loop is CASSLTARGNTEAFF. The CDR3 nucleotides are TGTGCCAGCAGCTTAACGGCCAGGGGGAACACTGAAGCTTTCTTT.

A few counts support this clone. The rearrangement joins TRBV28 to TRBJ1-4; maybe TRBD1 (5 bases). CDR3 size: 13 residues. In germline, CDR1 is MDHEN, CDR2 SYDVKM. The V and J ends lost 6 bases and 8 bases respectively, with 13 bases between them. The chain's CDR3 is CASRGRVAEKLFF. CDR3 DNA sequence: TGTGCCAGCAGAGGCAGGGTTGCGGAAAAACTGTTTTTT.

The rearrangement uses TRBV6-1 and TRBJ1-6; D possibly corresponds to TRBD1 (5 bases). Per the germline V gene, CDR1 is MNHNS and CDR2 is SASEGT. This CDR3 comprises 13 residues. Deletions cut 7 bases from V and 8 bases from J, with 12 bases between. The CDR3 reads CASTTDSHSPLHF. CDR3 in DNA: TGTGCCAGCACCACCGACAGCCATTCACCCCTCCACTTT.

This clone was observed a single time. The rearrangement uses TRBV28 and TRBJ2-2; 9 nucleotides line up with TRBD1. The CDR3 contains 16 residues. J was trimmed by 4 bases and V by 5 bases; bases with no gene match: 8. Germline CDR1 and CDR2: MDHEN and SYDVKM. The CDR3: CASSTIGQGTTGELFF. CDR3 nucleotides: TGTGCCAGCAGTACCATCGGACAGGGGACCACCGGGGAGCTGTTTTTT.

The chain combines TRBV19 with TRBJ2-1; 7 bases agree with TRBD1. The V and J ends lost 6 bases and 4 bases, in that order; junction bases with no gene match: 9. CDR1 and CDR2 from the germline V gene are LNHDA and SQIVND (reference sequence). This CDR3 region has 15 residues. CDR3 region: CASRYADRTYNEQFF. The CDR3, as DNA: TGTGCCAGTAGGTATGCGGACAGGACTTACAATGAGCAGTTCTTC.

A few counts support this clone. V and J are TRBV23-1 and TRBJ1-1; D remains unclear. TRBV23-1 is given ORF status, its function remaining uncertain. V shed 6 bases and J shed 11 bases, with 19 bases lying between them. This CDR3 is built from 13 residues. The DNA of the CDR3 is TGCGCCAGCAGGTCACCGGGAGAAGGCGAGGCTTTCTTT. Translated, it gives CASRSPGEGEAFF.

The V call is TRBV19, the J call TRBJ2-5; weak D call: TRBD2 (5 bases). V lost 0 bases and J lost 4, with 15 bases in between. The germline V gene encodes CDR1 LNHDA and CDR2 SQIVND (reference sequence). The CDR3 has 16 amino acids. In DNA form, the CDR3 reads TGTGCCAGTAGTATAGATCCGAATCGGGGTCTAGAGACCCAGTACTTC. It translates to CASSIDPNRGLETQYF.

The V gene is TRBV7-2, the J gene TRBJ2-5; TRBD2 agrees at 9 bases. V shed 5 bases, J shed 13 bases, and the junction held 8 bases outside the gene matches. Per germline, CDR1 SGHTA and CDR2 FQGNSA. CDR3 length: 12 residues. The CDR3 DNA reads TGTGCCAGCAGCGCGGCGGGGGGGCAACCGTACTTC. Translating gives CASSAAGGQPYF.

A word on this clone: A far larger clone lies a single base away; this is likely a read error. V usage is TRBV28 and J usage is TRBJ1-1, with TRBD1 as a possible D gene (6 bases). CDR3 length: 13 residues. Germline loops: CDR1 MDHEN, CDR2 SYDVKM. The germline V and J ends were trimmed by 6 bases and 0 bases, with 8 bases remaining between them. CDR3 loop: CASRDSMNTEAFF. DNA for the CDR3: TGTGCCAGCAGGGACAGCATGAACACTGAAGCTTTCTTT.

This chain joins TRBV7-2 and TRBJ2-7, with a weak D call TRBD1 (5 bases). Looked up from germline, CDR1 is SGHTA and CDR2 is FQGNSA. Trimming cost V 5 bases and J 4 bases, with 9 bases left between them. CDR3 size: 12 residues. CDR3 sequence (DNA): TGTGCCAGCAGCCACCCAGGGTACGAGCAGTACGTC. It specifies CASSHPGYEQYV.

This clone has only one observation. J is TRBJ2-3 and V is TRBV10-3, with D possibly matching TRBD2 (6 bases). The germline V gene has CDR1 ENHRY and CDR2 SYGVKD. The CDR3 loop spans 14 amino acids. V shed 6 bases and J shed 6 bases, with 16 bases lying between them. The CDR3 spells CAIRNEAGHDTQYF. CDR3 DNA: TGTGCCATCAGGAACGAGGCGGGGCATGATACGCAGTATTTT.

The chain couples TRBV19 to TRBJ1-5, with D possibly TRBD1 on 5 matching bases. Germline assignment: CDR1 LNHDA and CDR2 SQIVND (reference sequence). The V end lost 9 bases, the J end lost 3 bases, and 12 bases lay between the germline ends. This CDR3 is built from 13 residues. The CDR3 spells CASRRGVNQPQHF. The CDR3 region has the DNA TGTGCCAGCCGAAGGGGTGTCAATCAGCCCCAGCATTTT.

The chain combines TRBV5-1 with TRBJ2-3; a possible D gene is TRBD1 (6 bases). Germline V lookup: CDR1 SGHRS, CDR2 YFSETQ. The V end was cut by 1 base, the J end by 2 bases, with 11 bases between. CDR3 length: 15 residues. The CDR3 sequence is CASSLQGLHTDTQYF. The CDR3 DNA is TGCGCCAGCAGCTTGCAGGGGCTTCACACAGATACGCAGTATTTT.

The V gene is TRBV5-4, the J gene TRBJ1-1; D not certain. The V gene lost 2 bases and the J gene lost 1 base, with 6 bases spanning the gap. Germline V lookup: CDR1 SGHNT, CDR2 YYREEE (reference sequence). The length of the CDR3 is 13 residues. The DNA of the CDR3 is TGTGCCAGCAGCTTCGCACAGAACACTGAAGCTTTCTTT. As protein: CASSFAQNTEAFF.

The chain couples TRBV6-6 to TRBJ2-3; TRBD1 agrees at 9 bases. The CDR3 loop spans 16 amino acids. V shed 0 bases and J 0 bases; nucleotides not matched to a gene: 1. Germline V gives CDR1 MNHNY, CDR2 SVGAGI (reference sequence). The chain's CDR3 is CASSYSQGASTDTQYF. CDR3 nucleotides: TGTGCCAGCAGTTACTCACAGGGGGCTAGCACAGATACGCAGTATTTT.

The chain carries TRBV18 and TRBJ1-2; 9 bases agree with TRBD1. V lost 7 bases and J lost 2; bases outside the gene matches: 5. This CDR3 region has 14 residues. Germline V CDR1 and CDR2: KGHSH, LQKENI. CDR3 protein: CASLRTGENYGYTF. In DNA form, the CDR3 reads TGTGCCAGCTTACGGACAGGGGAAAACTATGGCTACACCTTC.

The chain has TRBV4-1 and TRBJ2-3; TRBD2 matches 9 bases. Germline V gives CDR1 MGHRA, CDR2 YSYEKL. V shed 4 bases and J 1 base; nucleotides not matched to a gene: 6. The CDR3 sequence is 16 residues long. In DNA form, the CDR3 reads TGCGCCAGCAGCCCCACACTAGCGGGTGGCACAGATACGCAGTATTTT. This gives the protein CASSPTLAGGTDTQYF.

A few counts support this clone. The chain combines TRBV5-1 with TRBJ1-4; D not certain. This CDR3 region has 12 residues. The V end lost 2 bases, the J end lost 8 bases, and 7 bases lay between the germline ends. Germline V gives CDR1 SGHRS, CDR2 YFSETQ. CDR3 sequence: CASSFPGEKLFF. The CDR3 bases are TGCGCCAGCAGCTTCCCAGGCGAAAAACTGTTTTTT.

DNA of the CDR3: TGTGCCAGCAGTTTCTTACAGGGCCTCCGGTTTGGCAACGTCCTGACTTTC. It translates to CASSFLQGLRFGNVLTF. The chain combines TRBV28 with TRBJ2-6, with D possibly matching TRBD1 (6 bases). There are 17 residues in the CDR3. V was cut by 3 bases and J by 9 bases, with 21 bases left in between. Germline CDR1 reads MDHEN; CDR2 reads SYDVKM. Complete variable domain (other parts from reference TRBV28 and TRBJ2-6): DVKVTQSSRYLVKRTGEKVFLECVQDMDHENMFWYRQDPGLGLRLIYFSYDVKMKEKGDIPEGYSVSREKKERFSLILESASTNQTSMYLCASSFLQGLRFGNVLTFGAGSRLTVL.